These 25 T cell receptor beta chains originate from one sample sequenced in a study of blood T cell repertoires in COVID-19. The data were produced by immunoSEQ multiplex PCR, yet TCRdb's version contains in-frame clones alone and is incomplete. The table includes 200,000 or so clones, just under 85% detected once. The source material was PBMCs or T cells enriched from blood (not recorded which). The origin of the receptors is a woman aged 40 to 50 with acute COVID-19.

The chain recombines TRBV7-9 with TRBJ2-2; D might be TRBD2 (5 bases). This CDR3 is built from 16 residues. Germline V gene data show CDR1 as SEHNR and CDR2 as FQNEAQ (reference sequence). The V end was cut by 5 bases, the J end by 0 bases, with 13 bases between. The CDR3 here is CASSPRRMANTGELFF. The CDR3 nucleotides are TGTGCCAGCAGCCCAAGGAGGATGGCGAACACCGGGGAGCTGTTTTTT.

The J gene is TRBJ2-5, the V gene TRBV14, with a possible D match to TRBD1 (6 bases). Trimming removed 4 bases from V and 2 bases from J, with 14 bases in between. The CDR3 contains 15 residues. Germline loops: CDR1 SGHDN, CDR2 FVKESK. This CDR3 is CASSPPGQSQETQYF. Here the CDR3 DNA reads TGTGCCAGCAGCCCCCCAGGACAGTCGCAAGAGACCCAGTACTTC.

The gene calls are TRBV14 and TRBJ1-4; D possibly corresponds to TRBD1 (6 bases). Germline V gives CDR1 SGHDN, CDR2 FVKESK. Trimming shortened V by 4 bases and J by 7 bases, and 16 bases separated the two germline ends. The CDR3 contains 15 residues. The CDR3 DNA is TGTGCCAGCAGCCCGAGTAAGGTACAGGGTGAAAAACTGTTTTTT. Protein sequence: CASSPSKVQGEKLFF.

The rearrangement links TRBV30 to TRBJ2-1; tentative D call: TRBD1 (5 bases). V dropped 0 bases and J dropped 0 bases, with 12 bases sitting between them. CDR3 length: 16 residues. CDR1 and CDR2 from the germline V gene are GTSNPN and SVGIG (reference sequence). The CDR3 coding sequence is TGTGCCTGGAGTGTAAAGGGGTTGAACTCCTACAATGAGCAGTTCTTC. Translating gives CAWSVKGLNSYNEQFF.

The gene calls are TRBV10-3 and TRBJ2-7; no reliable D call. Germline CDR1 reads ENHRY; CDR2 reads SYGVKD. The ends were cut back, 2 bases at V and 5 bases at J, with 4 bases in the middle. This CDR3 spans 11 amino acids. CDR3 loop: CAISEGHEQYF. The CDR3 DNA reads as TGTGCCATCAGTGAGGGCCACGAGCAGTACTTC.

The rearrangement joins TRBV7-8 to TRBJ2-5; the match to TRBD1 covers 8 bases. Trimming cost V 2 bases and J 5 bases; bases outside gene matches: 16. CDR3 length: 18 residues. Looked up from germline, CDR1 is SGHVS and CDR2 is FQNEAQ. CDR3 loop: CASSLNFRTGGIWETQYF. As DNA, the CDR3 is TGTGCCAGCAGCTTAAATTTTCGAACAGGGGGGATTTGGGAGACCCAGTACTTC.

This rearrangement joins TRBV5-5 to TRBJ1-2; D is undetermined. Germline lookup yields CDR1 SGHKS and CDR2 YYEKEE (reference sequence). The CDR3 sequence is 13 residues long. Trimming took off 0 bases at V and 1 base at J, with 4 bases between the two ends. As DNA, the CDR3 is TGTGCCAGCAGCTTGGCAGTTAACTATGGCTACACCTTC. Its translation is CASSLAVNYGYTF.

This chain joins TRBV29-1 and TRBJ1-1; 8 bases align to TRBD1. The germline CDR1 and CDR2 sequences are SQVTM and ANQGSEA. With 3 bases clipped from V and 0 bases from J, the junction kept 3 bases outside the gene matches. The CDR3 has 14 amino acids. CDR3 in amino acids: CSVDRGLMNTEAFF. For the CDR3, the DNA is TGCAGCGTTGACAGGGGGCTAATGAACACTGAAGCTTTCTTT.

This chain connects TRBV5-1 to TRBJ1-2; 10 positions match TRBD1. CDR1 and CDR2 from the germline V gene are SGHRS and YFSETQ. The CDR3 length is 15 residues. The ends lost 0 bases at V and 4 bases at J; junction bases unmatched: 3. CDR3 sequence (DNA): TGCGCCAGCAGCTTGGGACAGGGGGCCCTCTATGGCTACACCTTC. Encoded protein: CASSLGQGALYGYTF.

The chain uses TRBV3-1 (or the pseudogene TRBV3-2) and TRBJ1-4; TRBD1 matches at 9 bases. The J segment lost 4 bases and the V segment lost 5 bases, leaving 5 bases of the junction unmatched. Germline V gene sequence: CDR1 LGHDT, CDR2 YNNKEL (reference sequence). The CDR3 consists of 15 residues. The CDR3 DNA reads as TGTGCCAGCAGCTTCCGACAGGGGGGTAATGAAAAACTGTTTTTT. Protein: CASSFRQGGNEKLFF.

DNA for the CDR3: TGTGCCAGCAGCTTTAGCGGGGGGTCGAATGAGCAGTTCTTC. It is translated as CASSFSGGSNEQFF. The genes are TRBV9 and TRBJ2-1, with 10 bases aligning to TRBD2. Germline CDR1 SGDLS, CDR2 YYNGEE. V trimming: 4 bases; J trimming: 7 bases; junction bases outside the gene matches: 5. The CDR3 extends over 14 amino acids.

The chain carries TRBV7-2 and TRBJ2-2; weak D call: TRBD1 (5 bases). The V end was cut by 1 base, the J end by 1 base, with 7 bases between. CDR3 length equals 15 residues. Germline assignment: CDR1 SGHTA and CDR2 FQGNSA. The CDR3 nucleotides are TGTGCCAGCAGCTTAGTCAGGGTGAACACCGGGGAGCTGTTTTTT. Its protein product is CASSLVRVNTGELFF. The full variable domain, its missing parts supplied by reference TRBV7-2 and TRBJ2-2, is GAGVSQSPSNKVTEKGKDVELRCDPISGHTALYWYRQSLGQGLEFLIYFQGNSAPDKSGLPSDRFSAERTGGSVSTLTIQRTQQEDSAVYLCASSLVRVNTGELFFGEGSRLTVL.

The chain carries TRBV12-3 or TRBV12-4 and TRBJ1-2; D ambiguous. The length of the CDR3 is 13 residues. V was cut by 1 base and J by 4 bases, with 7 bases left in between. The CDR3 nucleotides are TGTGCCAGCAGTTTAGAAGCCCGCTATGGCTACACCTTC. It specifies CASSLEARYGYTF.

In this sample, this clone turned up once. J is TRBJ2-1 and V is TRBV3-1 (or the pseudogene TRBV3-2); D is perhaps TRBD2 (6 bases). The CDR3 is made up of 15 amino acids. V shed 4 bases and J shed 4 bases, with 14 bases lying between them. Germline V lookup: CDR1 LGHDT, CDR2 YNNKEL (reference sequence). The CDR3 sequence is CASSPRGVNYNEQFF. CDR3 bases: TGTGCCAGCAGCCCGCGCGGGGTCAATTACAATGAGCAGTTCTTC.

CDR3 bases: TGTGCCAGCAGCTTCCCCGGGACAGTTGGTTCACCCCTCCACTTT. The encoded protein is CASSFPGTVGSPLHF. The chain carries TRBV5-6 and TRBJ1-6, with TRBD1 matching 7 bases. Per the germline V gene, CDR1 is SGHDT and CDR2 is YYEEEE. Germline trimming cut 2 bases from V and 9 bases from J; bases unmatched to any gene: 8. This CDR3 spans 15 amino acids.

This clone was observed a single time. The chain's CDR3 is CASSPPDRREAFF. DNA of the CDR3: TGTGCCAGCTCACCACCGGACAGGCGTGAAGCTTTCTTT. The chain couples TRBV18 to TRBJ1-1; 7 positions match TRBD1. Germline V gene data show CDR1 as KGHSH and CDR2 as LQKENI. This CDR3 has 13 amino acids. J gave up 7 bases and V 0 bases, and 2 bases lay outside the gene matches.

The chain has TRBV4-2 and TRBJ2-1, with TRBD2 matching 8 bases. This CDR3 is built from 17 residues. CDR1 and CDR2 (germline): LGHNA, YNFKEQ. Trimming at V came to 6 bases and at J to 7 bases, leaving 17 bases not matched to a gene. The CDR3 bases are TGTGCCAGCAGTCTGAGGGGGACCCCGGGGGGGGTAAATGAGCAGTTCTTC. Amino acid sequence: CASSLRGTPGGVNEQFF.

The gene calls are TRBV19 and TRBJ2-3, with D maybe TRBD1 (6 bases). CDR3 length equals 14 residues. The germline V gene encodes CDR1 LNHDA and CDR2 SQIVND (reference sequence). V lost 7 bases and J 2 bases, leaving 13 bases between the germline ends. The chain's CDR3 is CASISRGITDTQYF. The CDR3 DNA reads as TGTGCCAGTATCTCGAGGGGGATCACAGATACGCAGTATTTT.

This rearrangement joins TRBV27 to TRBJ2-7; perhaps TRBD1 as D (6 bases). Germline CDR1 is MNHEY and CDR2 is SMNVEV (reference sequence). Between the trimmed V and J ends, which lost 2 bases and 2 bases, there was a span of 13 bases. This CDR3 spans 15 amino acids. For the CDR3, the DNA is TGTGCCAGCAGTTTACCGACAGGTTCCGCCTACGAGCAGTACTTC. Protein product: CASSLPTGSAYEQYF.

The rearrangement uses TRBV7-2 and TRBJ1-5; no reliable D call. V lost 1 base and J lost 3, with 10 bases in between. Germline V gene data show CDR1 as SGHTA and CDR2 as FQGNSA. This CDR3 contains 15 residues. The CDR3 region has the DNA TGTGCCAGCAGCTTAGTAAGCGGAACCAATCAGCCCCAGCATTTT. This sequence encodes CASSLVSGTNQPQHF.

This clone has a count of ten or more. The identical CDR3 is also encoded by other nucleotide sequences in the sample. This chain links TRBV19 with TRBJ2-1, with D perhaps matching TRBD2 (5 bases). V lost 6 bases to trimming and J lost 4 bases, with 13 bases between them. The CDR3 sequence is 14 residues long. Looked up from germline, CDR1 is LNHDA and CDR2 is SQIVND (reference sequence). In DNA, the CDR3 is TGTGCCAGTAGGGTAAGCGGAGGATACAATGAGCAGTTCTTC. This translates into CASRVSGGYNEQFF.

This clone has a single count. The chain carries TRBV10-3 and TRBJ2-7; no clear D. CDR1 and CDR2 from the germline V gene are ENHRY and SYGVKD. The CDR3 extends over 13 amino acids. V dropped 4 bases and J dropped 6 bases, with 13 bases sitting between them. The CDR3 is CAISAQGRSEQYF. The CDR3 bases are TGTGCCATCAGTGCCCAAGGTCGGAGCGAGCAGTACTTC.

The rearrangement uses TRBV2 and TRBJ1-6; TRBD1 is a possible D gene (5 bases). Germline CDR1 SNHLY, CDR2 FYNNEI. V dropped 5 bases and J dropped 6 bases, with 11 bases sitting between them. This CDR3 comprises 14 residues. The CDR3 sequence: CASSRQQVNSPLHF. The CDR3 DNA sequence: TGTGCCAGCAGTAGACAGCAAGTTAATTCACCCCTCCACTTT. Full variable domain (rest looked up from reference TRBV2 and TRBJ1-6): EPEVTQTPSHQVTQMGQEVILRCVPISNHLYFYWYRQILGQKVEFLVSFYNNEISEKSEIFDDQFSVERPDGSNFTLKIRSTKLEDSAMYFCASSRQQVNSPLHFGNGTRLTVT.

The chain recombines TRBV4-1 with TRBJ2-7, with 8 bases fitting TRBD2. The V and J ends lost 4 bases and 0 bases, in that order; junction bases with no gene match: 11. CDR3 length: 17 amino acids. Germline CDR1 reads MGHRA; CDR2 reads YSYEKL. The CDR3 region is CASSLNAGGDNSYEQYF. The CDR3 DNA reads TGCGCCAGCAGCCTTAACGCCGGGGGGGATAACTCCTACGAGCAGTACTTC.

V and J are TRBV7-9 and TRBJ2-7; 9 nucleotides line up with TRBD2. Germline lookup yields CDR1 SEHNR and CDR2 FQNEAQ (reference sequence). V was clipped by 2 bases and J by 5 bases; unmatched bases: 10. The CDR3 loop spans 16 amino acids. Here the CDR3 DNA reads TGTGCCAGCAGCTTAAAAGCGGGACTAGCAAGGGACGAGCAGTACTTC. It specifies CASSLKAGLARDEQYF.